This T cell receptor beta chain emerged from a study of blood T cell repertoires in COVID-19. Overall study context: Italy, Spain and the United States were the sources of the convalescent and acute COVID-19 samples. In each case, the material was cDNA or gDNA derived from T cells, B-cell-depleted T cells, or PBMCs.

Per the germline V gene, CDR1 is LGHDT and CDR2 is YNNKEL (reference sequence). This CDR3 contains 15 residues. The V gene end was trimmed by 1 base and the J gene end by 3 bases; junction bases not matched to a gene: 1. Study processing details: The authors estimated nucleated cell counts from reference gene primer amplification. TCRdb's copy holds only in-frame clones and misses some; the assay was immunoSEQ multiplex PCR. That table is the source of V, J and clone size, and D and trimming were worked out from the DNA. The table lists some 200,000 clones, over 70% of them singletons. About this clone: The same CDR3 arises from other DNA sequences in this sample as well.

The sequenced sample was peripheral blood. V usage is TRBV3-1 (or the pseudogene TRBV3-2) and J usage is TRBJ2-5, with 11 bases matching TRBD1. The TCR sequence derives from a woman in her seventies with acute or convalescent COVID-19. CDR3 in DNA: TGTGCCAGCAGCCAAGGGACAGGGGGCGAAGAGACCCAGTACTTC. Protein: CASSQGTGGEETQYF.